These 7 T cell receptor beta chains share one sample of origin, sequenced in a study of monozygotic twins with inflammatory bowel disease. After re-calling the 5' RACE reads, TCRdb lists one entry per CDR3 protein, DNA absent. The repertoire table contains about 440,000 distinct CDR3 sequences. The sample comprised blood. Every receptor here comes from a human donor with ulcerative colitis or Crohn's disease, or a healthy co-twin of an affected twin (not recorded which).

CDR3 loop: CASSLGSGREKVQYF. The rearrangement uses TRBV7-2 and TRBJ2-4; TCRdb proposes TRBD2, but this gene call is untestable without DNA. This CDR3 has 15 residues. Germline CDR1 SGHTA, CDR2 FQGNSA. Using reference TRBV7-2 and TRBJ2-4 for the parts outside the CDR3, the full variable domain is GAGVSQSPSNKVTEKGKDVELRCDPISGHTALYWYRQSLGQGLEFLIYFQGNSAPDKSGLPSDRFSAERTGGSVSTLTIQRTQQEDSAVYLCASSLGSGREKVQYFGAGTRLSVL.

The chain has TRBV5-1 and TRBJ2-7; TCRdb names TRBD1, which stays unverified in the absence of DNA. The length of the CDR3 is 14 residues. Germline V gene sequence: CDR1 SGHRS, CDR2 YFSETQ. This CDR3 is CASSLGVTGDEQYF.

The chain couples TRBV11-2 to TRBJ2-5; TCRdb lists TRBD2, though no DNA is available to test this call. The V gene's germline CDR1 is SGHAT and CDR2 FQNNGV. The CDR3 consists of 17 residues. CDR3 sequence reads: CASSLRTSGSIQETQYF.

CDR3 in amino acids: CAIRIADTQYF. V is TRBV10-3 and J is TRBJ2-3. Germline-derived CDR1 and CDR2 are ENHRY and SYGVKD. The CDR3 length is 11 residues.

The V and J genes are TRBV10-3 and TRBJ2-1; lacking DNA, the TRBD1 call made by TCRdb goes unchecked. Per the germline V gene, CDR1 is ENHRY and CDR2 is SYGVKD. This CDR3 is built from 17 residues. The CDR3 sequence: CAISDTGGRLSYNEQFF.

The CDR3 protein is CASSLGSGGVNEQFF. The chain has TRBV5-4 and TRBJ2-1; without DNA, the TCRdb call of TRBD2 cannot be checked. The germline V gene has CDR1 SGHNT and CDR2 YYREEE (reference sequence). The CDR3 extends over 15 amino acids.

This rearrangement joins TRBV3-1 to TRBJ2-1; TCRdb's assignment of TRBD1 cannot be checked, as there is no DNA. The CDR3 sequence is 14 residues long. Germline CDR1 and CDR2: LGHDT and YNNKEL (reference sequence). The chain's CDR3 is CASSHPDAGYEQFF.